The next 23 T cell receptor beta chains were all read from a single sample in a study of blood T cell repertoires in COVID-19. The method was immunoSEQ multiplex PCR; TCRdb's version includes in-frame clones alone and lacks a portion of them. The table shows 35,000 to 50,000 clones, with 70% to 90% occurring only once. Sequencing input: peripheral blood. These receptors were obtained from a man aged 65 to 79 with acute or convalescent COVID-19.

J is TRBJ1-1 and V is TRBV19; TRBD1 agrees at 8 bases. Germline V gene lookup returns CDR1 LNHDA and CDR2 SQIVND (reference sequence). This CDR3 is built from 16 residues. J lost 2 bases, V lost 5 bases, and 10 bases had no gene match. CDR3 nucleotide sequence: TGTGCCAGTAGTCTCTGGACAGGGTGGGTAAACACTGAAGCTTTCTTT. It encodes CASSLWTGWVNTEAFF.

The rearrangement links TRBV7-3 to TRBJ2-7; D is unclear. CDR1 is SGHTA, CDR2 FQGTGA, per germline. Trimming took 0 bases from V and 3 from J, leaving 12 bases between them. This CDR3 region has 15 residues. CDR3: CASSLTGGQRYEQYF. The DNA of the CDR3 is TGTGCCAGCAGCTTAACGGGTGGCCAGCGCTACGAGCAGTACTTC.

The gene calls are TRBV6-2 or TRBV6-3 and TRBJ1-2; D remains ambiguous. V shed 4 bases and J shed 6 bases, with 18 bases lying between them. Germline V gene data show CDR1 as MNHEY and CDR2 as SVGEGT. The CDR3 runs to 15 residues. CDR3: CASSSSSPPGHGYTF. The CDR3 bases are TGTGCCAGCAGTTCCTCATCCCCTCCTGGGCATGGCTACACCTTC.

The genes are TRBV18 and TRBJ1-1, with D hard to call. This CDR3 has 15 residues. Germline CDR1 KGHSH, CDR2 LQKENI. V gave up 5 bases and J gave up 6 bases, with 19 bases separating them. Here the CDR3 DNA reads TGTGCCAGCTCAGAAACCGACCGCCCCGAGGCTGAAGCTTTCTTT. Translation gives CASSETDRPEAEAFF.

The chain combines TRBV7-2 with TRBJ1-5, with a possible D match to TRBD1 (5 bases). The CDR3 has 14 residues. Trimming pared 3 bases from V and 3 bases from J, leaving 9 bases between. Germline CDR1 reads SGHTA; CDR2 reads FQGNSA. The CDR3 loop reads CASSFDSFNQPQHF. In DNA form, the CDR3 reads TGTGCCAGCAGCTTTGACAGCTTCAATCAGCCCCAGCATTTT.

The CDR3 loop is CASSHWRGEKLFF. The CDR3 coding sequence is TGCGCCAGCAGCCACTGGCGCGGAGAAAAACTGTTTTTT. This rearrangement joins TRBV4-1 to TRBJ1-4; D is unresolved. CDR3 length: 13 residues. Per the germline V gene, CDR1 is MGHRA and CDR2 is YSYEKL. Trimming cost V 3 bases and J 8 bases, with 10 bases left between them.

This chain uses TRBV5-1 with TRBJ2-7; TRBD1 aligns across 8 bases. This CDR3 has 14 residues. The trim removed 4 bases at V and 7 bases at J, leaving 10 bases unmatched. The V gene's germline CDR1 is SGHRS and CDR2 YFSETQ. CDR3 sequence: CASSPLDRAGEQYF. The CDR3 DNA reads as TGCGCCAGCAGCCCCTTGGACAGGGCTGGGGAGCAGTACTTC.

The chain carries TRBV30 and TRBJ1-5; 9 nucleotides match TRBD1. Germline lookup yields CDR1 GTSNPN and CDR2 SVGIG (reference sequence). V lost 5 bases, J lost 5 bases, and 4 bases stayed unmatched. The CDR3 sequence is 13 residues long. The CDR3 region has the DNA TGTGCCTGGGGACAGGGGTGGGATCAGCCCCAGCATTTT. It encodes CAWGQGWDQPQHF.

Only a few counts were recorded for this clone. The chain combines TRBV29-1 with TRBJ2-3, with 13 bases lining up with TRBD2. CDR1 is SQVTM, CDR2 ANQGSEA, per germline. This CDR3 region has 15 residues. With V trimmed by 1 base and J by 5 bases, 3 bases remained unmatched. CDR3 amino acids: CSVEGRLAGGDTQYF. CDR3 bases: TGCAGCGTTGAAGGCCGACTAGCGGGGGGAGATACGCAGTATTTT.

The chain couples TRBV27 to TRBJ2-2; 8 bases are shared with TRBD2. CDR3 length equals 16 residues. V lost 2 bases and J lost 2; bases outside the gene matches: 4. CDR1 is MNHEY and CDR2 is SMNVEV in the germline V gene (reference sequence). The DNA of the CDR3 is TGTGCCAGCAGTTTAGGGGCGGGGGGTAACACCGGGGAGCTGTTTTTT. Translated, it gives CASSLGAGGNTGELFF.

The rearrangement links TRBV18 to TRBJ2-2; TRBD1 agrees at 9 bases. CDR1 and CDR2 (germline): KGHSH, LQKENI. The CDR3 consists of 14 residues. Trimming cost V 8 bases and J 4 bases; bases outside gene matches: 5. The CDR3 sequence is CASETGGLTGELFF. In DNA, the CDR3 is TGTGCCAGCGAAACAGGGGGCCTCACCGGGGAGCTGTTTTTT.

J is TRBJ1-5 and V is TRBV24-1; perhaps TRBD1 as D (6 bases). Germline CDR1 and CDR2: KGHDR and SFDVKD. The CDR3 has 15 residues. The V end was cut by 5 bases, the J end by 6 bases, with 16 bases between. This CDR3 is CATSGGLGATQPQHF. The DNA of the CDR3 is TGTGCCACCAGTGGGGGCCTGGGGGCGACTCAGCCCCAGCATTTT.

This sequence joins TRBV7-2 and TRBJ1-3; D is uncertain. V lost 6 bases and J 0 bases, leaving 6 bases between the germline ends. Per the germline V gene, CDR1 is SGHTA and CDR2 is FQGNSA. The length of the CDR3 is 13 residues. This chain's CDR3 is CASRSFSGNTIYF. CDR3 in DNA: TGTGCCAGCAGATCCTTCTCTGGAAACACCATATATTTT.

There are a few counts of this clone. V is TRBV10-3 and J is TRBJ2-2; D call uncertain. CDR3 size: 15 residues. Looked up from germline, CDR1 is ENHRY and CDR2 is SYGVKD. V was shortened by 9 bases and J by 0 bases, with 14 bases between the two germline ends. CDR3 nucleotides: TGTGCCATTTCCCGAGGAGCGACGAACACCGGGGAGCTGTTTTTT. Translated: CAISRGATNTGELFF.

This sequence joins TRBV7-2 and TRBJ1-1, with D perhaps matching TRBD1 (5 bases). V lost 5 bases and J 7 bases, leaving 14 bases between the germline ends. CDR3 length: 13 amino acids. The V gene's germline CDR1 is SGHTA and CDR2 FQGNSA. CDR3 nucleotide sequence: TGTGCCAGCAGCCCTCAGGGTATCAATGAAGCTTTCTTT. It yields the protein CASSPQGINEAFF.

The chain is built from TRBV15 and TRBJ1-1, with D perhaps matching TRBD1 (5 bases). Germline loops: CDR1 LNHNV, CDR2 YYDKDF (reference sequence). The V and J ends lost 0 bases and 1 base respectively, with 9 bases between them. The CDR3 has 15 amino acids. CDR3 loop: CATSRDQGRNTEAFF. As DNA, the CDR3 is TGTGCCACCAGCAGAGATCAGGGTAGGAACACTGAAGCTTTCTTT.

The chain recombines TRBV3-1 (or the pseudogene TRBV3-2) with TRBJ2-7, with D possibly being TRBD1 (5 bases). This CDR3 has 13 amino acids. CDR1 LGHDT and CDR2 YNNKEL come from the germline V gene (reference sequence). V lost 2 bases, J lost 1 base, and 6 bases lay in between. CDR3 loop: CASSQPGSYEQYF. The DNA of the CDR3 is TGTGCCAGCAGCCAACCAGGGTCCTACGAGCAGTACTTC.

The V call is TRBV29-1, the J call TRBJ2-5; D might be TRBD1 (5 bases). V was pared by 5 bases and J by 1 base, with 8 bases between. CDR3 length: 12 amino acids. Germline values: CDR1 SQVTM, CDR2 ANQGSEA. CDR3 nucleotides: TGCAGCGTTCGCAGGGTCCAAGAGACCCAGTACTTC. Amino acid sequence: CSVRRVQETQYF. Looking up the rest from reference TRBV29-1 and TRBJ2-5 gives the full variable domain: SAVISQKPSRDICQRGTSLTIQCQVDSQVTMMFWYRQQPGQSLTLIATANQGSEATYESGFVIDKFPISRPNLTFSTLTVSNMSPEDSSIYLCSVRRVQETQYFGPGTRLLVL.

J is TRBJ2-3 and V is TRBV5-4; D possibly corresponds to TRBD1 (6 bases). CDR1 is SGHNT, CDR2 YYREEE, per germline (reference sequence). V was trimmed by 1 base and J by 5 bases, leaving 14 bases between them. The CDR3 loop spans 15 amino acids. The CDR3 sequence: CASSLQGLSEDTQYF. Written as DNA, the CDR3 is TGTGCCAGCAGCTTGCAGGGGCTGAGCGAAGATACGCAGTATTTT.

The J gene is TRBJ1-1, the V gene TRBV27; D might be TRBD1 (5 bases). The germline gives CDR1 MNHEY, CDR2 SMNVEV (reference sequence). Trimming pared 3 bases from V and 6 bases from J, leaving 14 bases between. The CDR3 consists of 14 residues. CDR3 residues: CASSFLPDSSEAFF. The DNA of the CDR3 is TGTGCCAGCAGTTTCCTCCCCGACAGTTCTGAAGCTTTCTTT.

This rearrangement joins TRBV20-1 to TRBJ2-1, with TRBD2 matching 12 bases. Germline values: CDR1 DFQATT, CDR2 SNEGSKA (reference sequence). The V and J ends lost 3 bases and 0 bases, in that order; junction bases with no gene match: 6. This CDR3 has 17 residues. For the CDR3, the DNA is TGCAGTGCTAGTCCTAGCGGGGGGGCTGTCTCCTACAATGAGCAGTTCTTC. Translation gives CSASPSGGAVSYNEQFF.

In this sample, this clone turned up a few times. The J gene is TRBJ1-2, the V gene TRBV4-3; no firm D call. CDR3 length: 15 amino acids. Trimming removed 4 bases at V and 4 bases at J, with 16 bases between. Germline CDR1 is LGHNA and CDR2 is YSLEER. CDR3 coding DNA: TGCGCCAGCAGCCCAAACCTGGCAGGCTCCTATGGCTACACCTTC. Translating gives CASSPNLAGSYGYTF.

The CDR3 loop is CASSHALSEGRYYGYTF. CDR3 coding DNA: TGCGCCAGCAGCCACGCCCTAAGTGAGGGAAGGTACTATGGCTACACCTTC. The chain carries TRBV4-3 and TRBJ1-2, with D unresolved. This CDR3 spans 17 amino acids. V dropped 3 bases and J dropped 3 bases, with 20 bases sitting between them. Germline values: CDR1 LGHNA, CDR2 YSLEER.